These 2 T cell receptor beta chains originate from one sample sequenced in a study of T cell responses to AZD1222 COVID-19 vaccine. TCRdb's table, derived via immunoSEQ multiplex PCR, lists solely in-frame clones and lacks some. The sample yields some 140,000 clones, about 90% seen once. The sample was peripheral blood, taken on day 0 of AZD1222 vaccination. The receptors were sampled from an adult in good health.

V is TRBV18 and J is TRBJ1-3; D unclear. The CDR3 has 15 amino acids. Trimming left V 3 bases short and J 0 bases short, with 9 bases between. Germline CDR1 and CDR2: KGHSH and LQKENI. The CDR3 sequence is CASSPGRPSGNTIYF. DNA of the CDR3: TGTGCCAGCTCACCTGGACGGCCCTCTGGAAACACCATATATTTT.

The chain couples TRBV7-9 to TRBJ2-2; TRBD1 agrees at 10 bases. There are 17 residues in the CDR3. Germline V lookup: CDR1 SEHNR, CDR2 FQNEAQ (reference sequence). Germline trimming cut 1 base from V and 5 bases from J; bases unmatched to any gene: 7. CDR3 DNA: TGTGCCAGCAGCTTAGTGCCCGGACAGGGGGATACCGGGGAGCTGTTTTTT. Encoded protein: CASSLVPGQGDTGELFF.